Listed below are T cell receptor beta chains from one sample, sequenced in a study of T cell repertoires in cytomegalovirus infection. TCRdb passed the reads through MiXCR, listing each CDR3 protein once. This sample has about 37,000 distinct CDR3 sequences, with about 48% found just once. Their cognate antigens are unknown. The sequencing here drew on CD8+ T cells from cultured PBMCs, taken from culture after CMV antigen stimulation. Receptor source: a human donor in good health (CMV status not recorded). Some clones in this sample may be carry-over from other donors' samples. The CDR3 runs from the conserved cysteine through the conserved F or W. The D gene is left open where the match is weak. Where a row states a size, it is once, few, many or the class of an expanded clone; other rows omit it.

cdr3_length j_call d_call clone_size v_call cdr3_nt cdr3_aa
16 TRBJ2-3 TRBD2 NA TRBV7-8 TGTGCCAGCAGCTTAGAAATGCGGGAGGCCACAGATACGCAGTATTTT CASSLEMREATDTQYF
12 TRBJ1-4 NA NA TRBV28 TGTGCCAGCAGTTTTTCTAATGAAAAACTGTTTTTT CASSFSNEKLFF
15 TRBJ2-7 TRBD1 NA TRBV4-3 TGCGCCAGCAGCCAAGATGAGCAGGGGGCTTACGAGCAGTACTTC CASSQDEQGAYEQYF
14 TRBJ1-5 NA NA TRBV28 TGTGCCAGCAGGAAACAGGGAGGCAATCAGCCCCAGCATTTT CASRKQGGNQPQHF
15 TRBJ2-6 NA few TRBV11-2 TGTGCCAGCAGCTTAGACAGGGCTGGGGCCAACGTCCTGACTTTC CASSLDRAGANVLTF
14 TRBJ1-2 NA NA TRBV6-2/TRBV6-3 TGTGCCAGCAGTCAACAAGGGTTTCTGGGTGGCTACACCTTC CASSQQGFLGGYTF
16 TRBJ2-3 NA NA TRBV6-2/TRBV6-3 TGTGCCAGCAGTTACTTCGGCGGGGCCCCCACAGATACGCAGTATTTT CASSYFGGAPTDTQYF
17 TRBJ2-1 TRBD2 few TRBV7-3 TGTGCCAGCAGCTTAAGTCGGAGCGGGACGGGCTACAATGAGCAGTTCTTC CASSLSRSGTGYNEQFF
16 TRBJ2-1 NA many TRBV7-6 TGTGCCAGCAGCATGGGGTACGGGACCCTAGGTGATGAGCAGTTCTTC CASSMGYGTLGDEQFF
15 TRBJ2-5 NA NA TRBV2 TGTGCCAGCAGTGAAATTCCCGGCGAGAGGGGGACCCAGTACTTC CASSEIPGERGTQYF
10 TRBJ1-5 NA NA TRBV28 TGTGCCAGCGGCAGACAGCCCCAGCATTTT CASGRQPQHF
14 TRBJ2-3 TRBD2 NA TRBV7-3 TGTGCCAGCTTCGAAGCGGGAGCGACAGATACGCAGTATTTT CASFEAGATDTQYF
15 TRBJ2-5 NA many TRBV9 TGTGCCAGCAGCGTAGGAGGCGGGGGCGGGGGGACCCAGTACTTC CASSVGGGGGGTQYF
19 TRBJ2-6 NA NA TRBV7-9 TGTGCCAGCAGCCTCCTTGGACAGTTACTCCACTCTGGGGCCAACGTCCTGACTTTC CASSLLGQLLHSGANVLTF
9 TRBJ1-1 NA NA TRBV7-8 TGTGCCAGCAGCCACCTAGCTTTCTTT CASSHLAFF
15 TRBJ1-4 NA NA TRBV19 TGTGCCAGTAGCTTCCGGGACGACCGATTTGAAAAACTGTTTTTT CASSFRDDRFEKLFF
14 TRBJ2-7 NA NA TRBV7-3 TGTGCCAGCTTCCGGAAGGGGGGTCTATACGAGCAGTACTTC CASFRKGGLYEQYF
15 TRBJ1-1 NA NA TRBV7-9 TGTGCCAGCAGCTTGCAGCGGGGTGCGCGAACTGAAGCTGTCTTT CASSLQRGARTEAVF
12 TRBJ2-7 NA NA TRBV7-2 TGTGCCAGCAGCCCCGGACTGAACGAGCAGTACTTC CASSPGLNEQYF
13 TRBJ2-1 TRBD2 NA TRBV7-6 TGTGCCAGCAGCTATCCAGCGGGAGAGGAGCAGTTCTTC CASSYPAGEEQFF
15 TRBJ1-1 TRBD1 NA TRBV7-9 TGTGCCAGCAGCAAATCCCACAGGGGTGAGACTGAAGCTTTCTTT CASSKSHRGETEAFF
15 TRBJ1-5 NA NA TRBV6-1 TGTGCCAGCAGATCGACAGTATGGGACAATCAGCCCCAGCATTTT CASRSTVWDNQPQHF
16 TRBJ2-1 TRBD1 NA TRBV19 TGTGCCAGTACCTCCGCCGGGACAGGGGGCGGTTATGAGCAGTTCTTC CASTSAGTGGGYEQFF